A selection of T cell receptor beta chains follows, all from one sample in a study of T-cell memory formation after mild COVID-19. TCRdb used MiXCR to reprocess the 5' RACE reads, holding one entry per CDR3 protein. Found here are 150,000 to 200,000 distinct CDR3 sequences, approximately 10% of them singletons; the top ten hold around 3.8%. What was sequenced was PBMCs or a T cell subset sorted from them (not recorded which). All receptors derive from a man between 18 and 29 years old who had mild COVID-19 (a few samples of this study predate the infection). Cell type and time point are not known. CDR3s include the opening cysteine and the closing phenylalanine or tryptophan. D genes are given only for firm matches. Where a row states a size, it is once, few, many or the class of an expanded clone; other rows omit it.

TGCGCCAGCAGCTTGACTAGCGGGGGAATCGCGAACACCGGGGAGCTGTTTTTT	CASSLTSGGIANTGELFF	-	TRBV5-1	TRBJ2-2	TRBD2	18
TGTGCTAGCAGCTTAATGGGACAGGGTCTGCAGTATTTT	CASSLMGQGLQYF	-	TRBV7-7	TRBJ2-3	TRBD1	13
TGTGCCAGCAGGTCAGCTTTAGCCAAAAACATTCAGTACTTC	CASRSALAKNIQYF	-	TRBV6-6	TRBJ2-4	-	14
TGCGCCAGCAGCCAGGACAAGGTTGGCTACACCTTC	CASSQDKVGYTF	many	TRBV5-1	TRBJ1-2	-	12
TGTGCCAGCAGCCTGCATGGGGGGCGGTGGGATTCACCCCTCCACTTT	CASSLHGGRWDSPLHF	once	TRBV3-1	TRBJ1-6	-	16
TGCGCCAGCAGCCACGGTCGGCGCACAGATACGCAGTATTTT	CASSHGRRTDTQYF	-	TRBV4-3	TRBJ2-3	-	14
TGCAGTGCTCTACAGGAGACTTATGAAAAACTGTTTTTT	CSALQETYEKLFF	few	TRBV20-1	TRBJ1-4	-	13
TGTGCCAGCAGCCCAGGGACAGGGGGAGAGACCCAGTACTTC	CASSPGTGGETQYF	many	TRBV5-8	TRBJ2-5	TRBD1	14
TGCGCCAGCAGCCACCCGGGACTAGCGGGGGTAAGCACAGATACGCAGTATTTT	CASSHPGLAGVSTDTQYF	few	TRBV4-3	TRBJ2-3	TRBD2	18
TGTGCCAGCAGCTTACCAGGAGGAGATACGCAGTATTTT	CASSLPGGDTQYF	-	TRBV5-6	TRBJ2-3	-	13
TGCGCCAGCAGCCAAGATCCCAGGGACTACGAGCAGTACTTC	CASSQDPRDYEQYF	-	TRBV4-3	TRBJ2-7	-	14
TGTGCCAGCAGCTTGCGGGGACAGTTTTCAGATACGCAGTATTTT	CASSLRGQFSDTQYF	few	TRBV5-4	TRBJ2-3	TRBD1	15
TGTGCCAGCAGCTTAGAGGGGTTTAATTCACCCCTCCACTTT	CASSLEGFNSPLHF	-	TRBV7-3	TRBJ1-6	-	14
TGTGCCAGCAGCCCACAGGGGCGAGAGGGCTACACCTTC	CASSPQGREGYTF	few	TRBV11-2	TRBJ1-2	TRBD1	13
TGTGCCAGCAGCTTAGGCTACGGGAACCCCCAGTACTTC	CASSLGYGNPQYF	few	TRBV7-2	TRBJ2-4	-	13
TGTGCCAGCAGGGGGGGGGTCCCAGATACGCAGTATTTT	CASRGGVPDTQYF	-	TRBV28	TRBJ2-3	TRBD2	13
TGCGCCAGCAGCTTGAGGCCCGGCACAGATACGCAGTATTTT	CASSLRPGTDTQYF	few	TRBV5-1	TRBJ2-3	-	14
TGTGCCACCAGCAGAGACCCCTCGGGAGTAAATGAGCAGTTCTTC	CATSRDPSGVNEQFF	many	TRBV15	TRBJ2-1	-	15
TGTGCCAGCAGCTTAGGGTCCATTAGCCCCTACGAGCAGTACTTC	CASSLGSISPYEQYF	-	TRBV7-2	TRBJ2-7	-	15
TGCGCCAGCAGCTTGTTTGGGACTCAAGAGACCCAGTACTTC	CASSLFGTQETQYF	many	TRBV5-1	TRBJ2-5	-	14